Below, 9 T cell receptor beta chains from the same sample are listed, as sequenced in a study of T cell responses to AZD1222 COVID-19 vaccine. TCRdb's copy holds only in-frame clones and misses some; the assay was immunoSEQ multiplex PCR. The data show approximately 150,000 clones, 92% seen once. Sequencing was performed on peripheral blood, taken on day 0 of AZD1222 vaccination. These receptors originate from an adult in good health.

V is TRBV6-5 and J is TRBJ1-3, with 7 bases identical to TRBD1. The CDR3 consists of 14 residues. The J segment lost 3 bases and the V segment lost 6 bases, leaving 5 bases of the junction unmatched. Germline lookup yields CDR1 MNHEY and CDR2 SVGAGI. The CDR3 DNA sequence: TGTGCCAGCAGCCAGGGGGTCGTTGGAAACACCATATATTTT. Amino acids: CASSQGVVGNTIYF.

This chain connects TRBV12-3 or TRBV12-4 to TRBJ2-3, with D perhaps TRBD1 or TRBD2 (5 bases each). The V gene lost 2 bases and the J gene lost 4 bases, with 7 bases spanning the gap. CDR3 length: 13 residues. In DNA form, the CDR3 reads TGTGCCAGCAGTTTAAGGGACCCAGATACGCAGTATTTT. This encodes CASSLRDPDTQYF.

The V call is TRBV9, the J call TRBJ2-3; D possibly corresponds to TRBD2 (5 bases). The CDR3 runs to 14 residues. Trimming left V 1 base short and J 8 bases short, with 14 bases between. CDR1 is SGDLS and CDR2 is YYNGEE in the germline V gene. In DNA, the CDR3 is TGTGCCAGCAGCGTATCCTTCGGGGTCAGTACGCAGTATTTT. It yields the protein CASSVSFGVSTQYF.

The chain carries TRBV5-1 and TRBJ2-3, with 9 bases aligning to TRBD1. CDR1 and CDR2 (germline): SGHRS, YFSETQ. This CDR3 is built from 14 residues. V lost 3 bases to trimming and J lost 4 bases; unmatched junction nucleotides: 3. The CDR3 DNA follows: TGCGCCAGCAGCTCGGGACAGGGTGCAGATACGCAGTATTTT. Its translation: CASSSGQGADTQYF.

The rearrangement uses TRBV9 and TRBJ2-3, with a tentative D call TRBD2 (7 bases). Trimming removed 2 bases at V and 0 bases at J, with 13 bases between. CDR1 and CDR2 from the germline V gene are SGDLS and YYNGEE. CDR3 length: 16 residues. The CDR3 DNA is TGTGCCAGCAGCGTGAGGGGGGGAACTAGCACAGATACGCAGTATTTT. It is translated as CASSVRGGTSTDTQYF.

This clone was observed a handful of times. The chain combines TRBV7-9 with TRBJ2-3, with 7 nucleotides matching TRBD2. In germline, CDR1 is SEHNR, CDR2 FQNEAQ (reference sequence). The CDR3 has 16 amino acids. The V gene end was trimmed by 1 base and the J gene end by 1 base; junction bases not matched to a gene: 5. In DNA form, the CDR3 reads TGTGCCAGCAGCTTAGGGGTGAGCGGGGGCACAGATACGCAGTATTTT. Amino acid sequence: CASSLGVSGGTDTQYF.

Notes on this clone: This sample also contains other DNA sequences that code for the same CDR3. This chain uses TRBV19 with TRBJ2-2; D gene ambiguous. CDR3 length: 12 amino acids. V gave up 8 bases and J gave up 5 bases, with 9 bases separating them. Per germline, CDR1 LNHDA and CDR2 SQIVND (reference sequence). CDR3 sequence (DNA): TGTGCCAGTTTAGGGCTAACCGGGGAGCTGTTTTTT. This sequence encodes CASLGLTGELFF.

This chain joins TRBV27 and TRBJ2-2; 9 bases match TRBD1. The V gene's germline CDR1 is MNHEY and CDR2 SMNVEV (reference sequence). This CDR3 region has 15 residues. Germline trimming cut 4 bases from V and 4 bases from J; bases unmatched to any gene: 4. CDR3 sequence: CASSWDRVGTGELFF. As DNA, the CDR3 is TGTGCCAGCAGTTGGGACAGGGTAGGCACCGGGGAGCTGTTTTTT.

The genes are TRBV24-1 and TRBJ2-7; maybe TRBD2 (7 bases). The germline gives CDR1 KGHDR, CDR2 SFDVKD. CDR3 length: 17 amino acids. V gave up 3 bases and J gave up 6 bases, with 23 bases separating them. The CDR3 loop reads CATSDTRGGGHSGEQYF. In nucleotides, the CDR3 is TGTGCCACCAGTGATACCCGAGGGGGGGGACATTCAGGCGAGCAGTACTTC.